The 14 T cell receptor beta chains below all came from one sample that was sequenced in a study of human T cells and chemical hapten exposure. Time point reported: patch test 1, 2 weeks after DPC sensitization. This sample's treatment: therapeutic diphenylcyclopropenone sensitization with weekly scalp DPC. MiXCR, run by TCRdb on the RACE reads, gives a single entry per CDR3 protein. This sample has 300,000 to 350,000 distinct CDR3 sequences; approximately 6.9% occur once, and the top ten carry 7.5% to 8.5%. The starting material was whole blood, obtained in connection with sensitization to the hapten diphenylcyclopropenone (DPC). The receptors were gathered from a young woman with alopecia areata. Some clones in this sample may be carry-over from other donors' samples.

V is TRBV7-8 and J is TRBJ2-7, with 10 bases that match TRBD1. V lost 5 bases, J lost 2 bases, and 6 bases stayed unmatched. CDR3 size: 15 residues. Germline CDR1 reads SGHVS; CDR2 reads FQNEAQ. The CDR3 sequence is CASSTPGTGAYEQYF. DNA of the CDR3: TGTGCCAGCAGCACTCCCGGGACAGGGGCCTACGAGCAGTACTTC.

The chain carries TRBV11-1 and TRBJ2-7, with 9 bases lining up with TRBD2. After removal of 1 base from V and 2 bases from J, the junction contained 9 bases not matched to a gene. The germline CDR1 and CDR2 sequences are SGHAT and FQDESV (reference sequence). This CDR3 has 17 residues. DNA of the CDR3: TGTGCCAGCAGCTTAGGTAGCGGGGGCCGGAGAACCTACGAGCAGTACTTC. This translates into CASSLGSGGRRTYEQYF. Variable domain in full (rest from reference TRBV11-1 and TRBJ2-7): EAEVAQSPRYKITEKSQAVAFWCDPISGHATLYWYRQILGQGPELLVQFQDESVVDDSQLPKDRFSAERLKGVDSTLKIQPAELGDSAMYLCASSLGSGGRRTYEQYFGPGTRLTVT.

This clonotype has at least ten counts. This sequence joins TRBV11-2 and TRBJ1-2, with D maybe TRBD1 (6 bases). The V end lost 2 bases, the J end lost 2 bases, and 24 bases lay between the germline ends. CDR3 length equals 19 residues. Germline-derived CDR1 and CDR2 are SGHAT and FQNNGV. The CDR3: CASSLYPQGTGPLNYGYTF. CDR3 in DNA: TGTGCCAGCAGCTTATACCCCCAGGGGACGGGGCCTCTCAACTATGGCTACACCTTC. The full variable domain, with the rest looked up from reference TRBV11-2 and TRBJ1-2, is EAGVAQSPRYKIIEKRQSVAFWCNPISGHATLYWYQQILGQGPKLLIQFQNNGVVDDSQLPKDRFSAERLKGVDSTLKIQPAKLEDSAVYLCASSLYPQGTGPLNYGYTFGSGTRLTVV.

In its sample, this clonotype was seen many times. The genes are TRBV20-1 and TRBJ2-1, with 10 bases lining up with TRBD1. This CDR3 has 15 amino acids. Trimming cost V 1 base and J 9 bases; bases outside gene matches: 9. The V gene's germline CDR1 is DFQATT and CDR2 SNEGSKA (reference sequence). Here the CDR3 reads CSARAPGQGFGEQFF. For the CDR3, the DNA is TGCAGTGCTAGAGCTCCGGGACAGGGGTTCGGTGAGCAGTTCTTC.

This clonotype came up a few times. V is TRBV10-3 and J is TRBJ2-7; 8 nucleotides agree with TRBD1. V shed 8 bases, J shed 6 bases, and the junction held 9 bases outside the gene matches. The CDR3 length is 13 residues. Germline V gives CDR1 ENHRY, CDR2 SYGVKD. CDR3: CAISDRGSSEQYF. CDR3 nucleotide sequence: TGTGCCATCTCTGACAGGGGCTCATCCGAGCAGTACTTC.

At least ten counts were recorded for this clonotype. The rearrangement links TRBV4-3 to TRBJ2-2; D is unclear. Trimming took 0 bases from V and 1 from J, leaving 6 bases between them. Germline V gives CDR1 LGHNA, CDR2 YSLEER. The CDR3 length is 15 residues. CDR3: CASSQDGRNTGELFF. CDR3 nucleotides: TGCGCCAGCAGCCAAGATGGAAGGAACACCGGGGAGCTGTTTTTT.

This clonotype has at least ten counts. V gene TRBV28 combines with J gene TRBJ2-1; 8 positions agree with TRBD1. The CDR3 extends over 14 amino acids. V trimming: 5 bases; J trimming: 7 bases; junction bases outside the gene matches: 7. Germline loops: CDR1 MDHEN, CDR2 SYDVKM. CDR3 protein: CASSPPDRVNEQFF. In DNA form, the CDR3 reads TGTGCCAGCAGTCCCCCGGACAGGGTAAATGAGCAGTTCTTC.

This clonotype turned up a few times. The chain carries TRBV7-8 and TRBJ2-5; 7 bases fit TRBD1. Germline CDR1 SGHVS, CDR2 FQNEAQ. Unmatched junction bases numbered 7, after V lost 5 bases and J lost 1 base. The CDR3 sequence is 15 residues long. Here the CDR3 reads CASSTGVLVQETQYF. For the CDR3, the DNA is TGTGCCAGCAGCACAGGGGTCCTAGTCCAAGAGACCCAGTACTTC. Full variable domain (missing parts from reference TRBV7-8 and TRBJ2-5): GAGVSQSPRYKVAKRGQDVALRCDPISGHVSLFWYQQALGQGPEFLTYFQNEAQLDKSGLPSDRFFAERPEGSVSTLKIQRTQQEDSAVYLCASSTGVLVQETQYFGPGTRLLVL.

This clonotype was recorded at least ten times. V gene TRBV2 combines with J gene TRBJ1-3; 8 bases line up with TRBD1. V shed 2 bases, J shed 2 bases, and the junction held 2 bases outside the gene matches. This CDR3 region has 15 residues. Per the germline V gene, CDR1 is SNHLY and CDR2 is FYNNEI. The CDR3 protein is CASSELDRAGNTIYF. For the CDR3, the DNA is TGTGCCAGCAGTGAATTGGACAGGGCTGGAAACACCATATATTTT.

This clonotype was recorded at least ten times. The chain uses TRBV20-1 and TRBJ2-3; D remains unclear. This CDR3 region has 16 residues. CDR1 is DFQATT, CDR2 SNEGSKA, per germline (reference sequence). V was trimmed by 0 bases and J by 3 bases, leaving 16 bases between them. The CDR3 spells CSARDRRAPLTDTQYF. DNA for the CDR3: TGCAGTGCTAGAGATCGTCGGGCCCCTCTTACAGATACGCAGTATTTT.

The chain combines TRBV5-1 with TRBJ1-1; TRBD1 aligns across 9 bases. Germline V gene lookup returns CDR1 SGHRS and CDR2 YFSETQ. The V segment lost 5 bases and the J segment 5 bases; nucleotides outside the gene matches: 7. CDR3 length equals 14 residues. The CDR3 sequence is CASRRDREGTEAFF. CDR3 coding DNA: TGCGCCAGCAGGAGGGACAGGGAAGGGACTGAAGCTTTCTTT. Based on the CDR3 plus reference TRBV5-1 and TRBJ1-1, the full variable domain is KAGVTQTPRYLIKTRGQQVTLSCSPISGHRSVSWYQQTPGQGLQFLFEYFSETQRNKGNFPGRFSGRQFSNSRSEMNVSTLELGDSALYLCASRRDREGTEAFFGQGTRLTVV.

There are many counts of this clonotype. Written as DNA, the CDR3 is TGTGCCAGCAGTGTCGGGGGGGCCTACAATGAGCAGTTCTTC. It specifies CASSVGGAYNEQFF. The V and J genes are TRBV2 and TRBJ2-1, with 8 positions matching TRBD2. Germline values: CDR1 SNHLY, CDR2 FYNNEI. Losses at the gene ends were 4 bases for V and 2 bases for J; bases not matched to a gene: 1. The CDR3 runs to 14 residues.

This clonotype was seen many times. This sequence joins TRBV6-6 and TRBJ2-7; weak D call: TRBD2 (5 bases). This CDR3 spans 14 amino acids. Germline CDR1 and CDR2: MNHNY and SVGAGI (reference sequence). The germline V and J ends were trimmed by 2 bases and 5 bases, with 13 bases remaining between them. CDR3 residues: CASSYQEGLHEQYF. The CDR3 DNA reads as TGTGCCAGCAGTTACCAAGAGGGTTTACACGAGCAGTACTTC.

This rearrangement joins TRBV18 to TRBJ2-3; 8 positions match TRBD2. This CDR3 is 16 amino acids long. Germline V gene data show CDR1 as KGHSH and CDR2 as LQKENI. J gave up 2 bases and V 5 bases, and 9 bases lay outside the gene matches. This chain's CDR3 is CASSATSGGYTDTQYF. The CDR3 nucleotides are TGTGCCAGCTCAGCCACTAGCGGCGGATACACAGATACGCAGTATTTT.